The sequence of this T cell receptor beta chain was determined in a study of diagnostic markers for celiac disease (dated by TCRdb to the early 2020s). Sequencing instrument: Illumina MiSeq. TCRdb reprocessed the reads into one record per CDR3 protein sequence, lacking DNA. The record for this sample contains over a thousand distinct CDR3 sequences. The ten most abundant clones make up over 12% of the sample. This clonotype is large (0.1 to 1%) by frequency; its count is not recorded. Its specific antigen is unknown. The CDR3, from cysteine to phenylalanine, totals 17 residues. DNA is not on record. The TCR sequence derives from a human donor. The chain uses TRBV12-3 or TRBV12-4 and TRBJ2-3; the TRBD2 assignment by TCRdb is unverifiable without DNA. The specimen was either unsorted cells or a sorted T cell fraction (not recorded which). CDR3 protein: CASSPTFLAGITDTQYF.